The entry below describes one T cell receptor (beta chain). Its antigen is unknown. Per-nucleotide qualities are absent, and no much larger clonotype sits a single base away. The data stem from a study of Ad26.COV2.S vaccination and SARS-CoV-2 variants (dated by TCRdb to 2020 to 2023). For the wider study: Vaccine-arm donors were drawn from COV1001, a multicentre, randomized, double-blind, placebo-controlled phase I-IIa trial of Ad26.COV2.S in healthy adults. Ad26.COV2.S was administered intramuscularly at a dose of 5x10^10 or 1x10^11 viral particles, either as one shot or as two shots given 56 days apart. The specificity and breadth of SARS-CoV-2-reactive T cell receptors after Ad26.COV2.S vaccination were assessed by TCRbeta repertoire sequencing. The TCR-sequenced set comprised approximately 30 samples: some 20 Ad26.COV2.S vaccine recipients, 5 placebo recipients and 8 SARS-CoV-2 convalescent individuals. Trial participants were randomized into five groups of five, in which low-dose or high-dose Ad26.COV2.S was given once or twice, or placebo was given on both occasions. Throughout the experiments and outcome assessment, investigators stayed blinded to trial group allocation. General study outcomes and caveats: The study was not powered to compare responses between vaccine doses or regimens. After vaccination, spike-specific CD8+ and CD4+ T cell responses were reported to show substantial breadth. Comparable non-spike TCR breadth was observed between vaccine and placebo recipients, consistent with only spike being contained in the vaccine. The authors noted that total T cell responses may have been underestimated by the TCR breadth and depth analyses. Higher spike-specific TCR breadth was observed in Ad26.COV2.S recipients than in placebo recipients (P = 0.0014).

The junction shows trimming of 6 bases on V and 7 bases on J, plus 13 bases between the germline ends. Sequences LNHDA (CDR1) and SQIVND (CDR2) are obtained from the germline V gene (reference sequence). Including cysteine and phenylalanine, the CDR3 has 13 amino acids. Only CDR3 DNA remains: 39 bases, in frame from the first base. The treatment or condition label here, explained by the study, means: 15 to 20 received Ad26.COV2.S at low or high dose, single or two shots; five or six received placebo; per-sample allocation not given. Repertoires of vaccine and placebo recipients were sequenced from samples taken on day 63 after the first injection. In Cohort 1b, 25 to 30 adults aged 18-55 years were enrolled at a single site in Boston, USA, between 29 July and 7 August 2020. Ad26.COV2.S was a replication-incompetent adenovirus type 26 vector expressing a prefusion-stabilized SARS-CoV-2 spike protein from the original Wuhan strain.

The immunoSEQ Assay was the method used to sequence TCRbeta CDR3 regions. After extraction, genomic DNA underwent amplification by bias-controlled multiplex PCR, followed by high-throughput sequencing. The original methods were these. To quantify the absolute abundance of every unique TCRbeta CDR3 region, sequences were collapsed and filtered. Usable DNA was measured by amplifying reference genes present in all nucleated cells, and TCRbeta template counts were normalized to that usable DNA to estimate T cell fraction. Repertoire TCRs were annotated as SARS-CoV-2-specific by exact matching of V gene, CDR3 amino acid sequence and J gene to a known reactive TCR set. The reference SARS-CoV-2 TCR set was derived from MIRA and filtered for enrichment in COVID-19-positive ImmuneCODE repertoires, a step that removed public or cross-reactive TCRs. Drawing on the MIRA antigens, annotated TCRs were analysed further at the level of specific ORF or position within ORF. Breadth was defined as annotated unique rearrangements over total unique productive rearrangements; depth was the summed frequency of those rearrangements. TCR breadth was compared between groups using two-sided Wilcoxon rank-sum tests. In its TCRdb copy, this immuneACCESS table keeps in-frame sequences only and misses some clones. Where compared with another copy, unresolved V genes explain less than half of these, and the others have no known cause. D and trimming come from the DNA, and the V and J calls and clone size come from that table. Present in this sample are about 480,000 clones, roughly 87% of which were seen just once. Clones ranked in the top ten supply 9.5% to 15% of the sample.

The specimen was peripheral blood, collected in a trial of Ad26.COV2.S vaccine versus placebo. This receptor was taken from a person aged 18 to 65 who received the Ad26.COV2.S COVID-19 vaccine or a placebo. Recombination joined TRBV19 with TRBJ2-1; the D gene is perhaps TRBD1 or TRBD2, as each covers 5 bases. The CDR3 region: CASSGGWGNEQFF. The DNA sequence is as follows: TGTGCCAGTAGCGGAGGATGGGGGAATGAGCAGTTCTTC.